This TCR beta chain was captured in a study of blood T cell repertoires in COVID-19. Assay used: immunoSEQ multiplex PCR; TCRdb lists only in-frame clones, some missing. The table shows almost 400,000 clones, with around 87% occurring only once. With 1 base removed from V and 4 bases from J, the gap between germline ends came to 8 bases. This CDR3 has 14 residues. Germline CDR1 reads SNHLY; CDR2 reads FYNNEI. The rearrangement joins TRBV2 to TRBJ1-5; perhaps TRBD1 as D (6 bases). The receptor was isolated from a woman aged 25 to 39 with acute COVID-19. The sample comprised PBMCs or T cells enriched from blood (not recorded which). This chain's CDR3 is CASSEDRVNQPQHF. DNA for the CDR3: TGTGCCAGCAGTGAAGACAGGGTAAATCAGCCCCAGCATTTT.